The next 2 T cell receptor beta chains were all read from a single sample in a study of blood T cell repertoires in COVID-19. Only in-frame clones appear in the TCRdb table, and some are missing; sequencing was by immunoSEQ multiplex PCR. The sample lists about 190,000 clones, under 90% occurring once. The sequenced sample was peripheral blood. The receptor source for this set is a man younger than 45 with active or convalescent COVID-19.

The V call is TRBV27, the J call TRBJ2-5; 10 bases are shared with TRBD1. Germline CDR1 MNHEY, CDR2 SMNVEV (reference sequence). Trimming at V came to 3 bases and at J to 4 bases, leaving 2 bases not matched to a gene. The CDR3 spans 14 residues. CDR3 amino acids: CASSFDRGLETQYF. In nucleotides, the CDR3 is TGTGCCAGCAGTTTCGACAGGGGGCTAGAGACCCAGTACTTC.

This clone has only one observation. V and J are TRBV10-3 and TRBJ2-3; the match to TRBD2 covers 7 bases. CDR1 and CDR2 (germline): ENHRY, SYGVKD. The CDR3 is 15 amino acids. V shed 6 bases and J 0 bases; nucleotides not matched to a gene: 6. The CDR3 sequence is CAIRGGGSSTDTQYF. CDR3 bases: TGTGCCATCAGAGGCGGGGGAAGTAGCACAGATACGCAGTATTTT.